Described below is a single T cell receptor (beta chain) sequence and its context. No antigen is known for it. The sample belongs to a study of cytomegalovirus exposure and HLA in healthy donors. Study overall: The early release's HLA-typed donors yielded approximately 85 million unique TCRs. The study, taken as a whole, reports: As was reported, the classifier diagnosed cytomegalovirus status with high specificity and sensitivity. HLA alleles were associated with 15,000 to 20,000 TCR beta sequences in a later analysis at 0.05 false discovery rate.

The CDR3 runs 15 residues. Germline V CDR1 and CDR2: MNHEY, SVGAGI. Trimming cost V 0 bases and J 0 bases, with 6 bases left between them. The PCR ran on 60 Vbeta and 13 Jbeta primers. Generated by immunoSEQ multiplex PCR, the TCRdb table keeps only in-frame clones and is missing some. This sample carries about 150,000 clones, roughly 83% of them seen once, and the ten largest clones take less than 10%. This chain joins TRBV6-5 and TRBJ1-3; D gene unclear. The sample taken for sequencing was PBMCs. The source of this sequence is a man under 40 in good health and CMV-seropositive. For the CDR3, the DNA is TGTGCCAGCAGTTACTCGGCAGTCTCTGGAAACACCATATATTTT. As protein: CASSYSAVSGNTIYF.